The 26 T cell receptor beta chains listed next were all sequenced from one sample in a study of cytotoxic CD8 clonotypes in ibrutinib-treated CLL. The method was immunoSEQ multiplex PCR; TCRdb's version includes in-frame clones alone and lacks a portion of them. The table records about 130,000 clones, roughly three quarters of them present only once. The sample was PBMCs, taken after 12 months of ibrutinib treatment. The receptor source for this set is a human donor with chronic lymphocytic leukemia.

This rearrangement joins TRBV11-2 to TRBJ2-7, with TRBD1 matching 9 bases. Per the germline V gene, CDR1 is SGHAT and CDR2 is FQNNGV. This CDR3 has 15 residues. The trim removed 1 base at V and 2 bases at J, leaving 3 bases unmatched. The CDR3 region has the DNA TGTGCCAGCAGCTTAGGGACAGGGGCTCCCTACGAGCAGTACTTC. Encoded protein: CASSLGTGAPYEQYF.

CDR3 loop: CASSEQGLNEQYF. The CDR3 DNA is TGTGCCAGCAGTGAACAGGGTCTCAACGAGCAGTACTTC. This chain uses TRBV2 with TRBJ2-7; D may be TRBD1 (5 bases). Germline V gene lookup returns CDR1 SNHLY and CDR2 FYNNEI. The V gene lost 2 bases and the J gene lost 5 bases, with 10 bases spanning the gap. This CDR3 is 13 amino acids long.

The rearrangement joins TRBV6-1 to TRBJ1-5; the D is unclear. This CDR3 is built from 13 residues. With 5 bases removed from V and 4 bases from J, the gap between germline ends came to 9 bases. The V gene's germline CDR1 is MNHNS and CDR2 SASEGT. The CDR3 bases are TGTGCCAGCAGTTGGTCGACGAATCAGCCCCAGCATTTT. It codes for CASSWSTNQPQHF.

In this sample, this clone turned up a few times. The chain couples TRBV5-1 to TRBJ1-5, with 7 positions matching TRBD1. CDR1 is SGHRS and CDR2 is YFSETQ in the germline V gene. V lost 4 bases, J lost 0 bases, and 1 base stayed unmatched. The CDR3 contains 14 residues. The CDR3 DNA is TGCGCCAGCAGCCGGGACAGTAGCAATCAGCCCCAGCATTTT. It translates to CASSRDSSNQPQHF.

In this sample, this clone turned up a few times. In nucleotides, the CDR3 is TGTGCCAGCAGCTTAGTCGAGCGGCAAGAGACCCAGTACTTC. Amino acids: CASSLVERQETQYF. V and J are TRBV7-9 and TRBJ2-5, with D maybe TRBD2 (5 bases). This CDR3 is built from 14 residues. From germline, CDR1 is SEHNR and CDR2 FQNEAQ (reference sequence). Trimming took 1 base from V and 2 from J, leaving 8 bases between them.

The CDR3 spells CASSPGLNTDTQYF. CDR3 DNA sequence: TGTGCCAGCAGTCCAGGTTTGAACACAGATACGCAGTATTTT. The gene calls are TRBV2 and TRBJ2-3; the D is unclear. CDR1 and CDR2 (germline): SNHLY, FYNNEI. The CDR3 consists of 14 residues. V lost 5 bases and J 2 bases, leaving 11 bases between the germline ends.

The genes are TRBV6-6 and TRBJ1-1; no firm D call. The CDR3 is 14 amino acids. The germline V and J ends were trimmed by 2 bases and 8 bases, with 15 bases remaining between them. Germline V lookup: CDR1 MNHNY, CDR2 SVGAGI (reference sequence). Written as DNA, the CDR3 is TGTGCCAGCAGTTACCAAACAGAAACACTGGAAGCTTTCTTT. It translates to CASSYQTETLEAFF.

The V gene is TRBV15, the J gene TRBJ2-1; no definite D call. V was clipped by 3 bases and J by 4 bases, with 13 bases between them. This CDR3 spans 15 amino acids. The V gene's germline CDR1 is LNHNV and CDR2 YYDKDF (reference sequence). In DNA, the CDR3 is TGTGCCACCAGCAGCTCCCCGGTACCTTACAATGAGCAGTTCTTC. This gives the protein CATSSSPVPYNEQFF. Full variable domain (rest looked up from reference TRBV15 and TRBJ2-1): DAMVIQNPRYQVTQFGKPVTLSCSQTLNHNVMYWYQQKSSQAPKLLFHYYDKDFNNEADTPDNFQSRRPNTSFCFLDIRSPGLGDTAMYLCATSSSPVPYNEQFFGPGTRLTVL.

This clone has just one count. The chain has TRBV5-8 and TRBJ2-3, with TRBD2 as a possible D gene (6 bases). Germline-derived CDR1 and CDR2 are SGHTS and YDEGEE. The CDR3 extends over 15 amino acids. Between the trimmed V and J ends, which lost 2 bases and 0 bases, there was a span of 10 bases. The DNA of the CDR3 is TGTGCCAGCAGCTTTAGCGGCCTTAGCACAGATACGCAGTATTTT. As protein: CASSFSGLSTDTQYF.

V gene TRBV30 combines with J gene TRBJ1-5, with 7 bases aligning to TRBD1. Germline V gene data show CDR1 as GTSNPN and CDR2 as SVGIG (reference sequence). This CDR3 is built from 13 residues. V was clipped by 2 bases and J by 6 bases; unmatched bases: 4. Here the CDR3 reads CAWSRQGSQPQHF. Here the CDR3 DNA reads TGTGCCTGGAGTAGACAGGGAAGTCAGCCCCAGCATTTT.

The CDR3 spells CASSQDGSSYEQYF. DNA for the CDR3: TGCGCCAGCAGCCAAGATGGCAGTTCCTACGAGCAGTACTTC. This chain links TRBV4-3 with TRBJ2-7; no clear D. V lost 0 bases, J lost 1 base, and 7 bases lay in between. The CDR3 length is 14 residues. The V gene's germline CDR1 is LGHNA and CDR2 YSLEER.

Of note for this clone: The junction departs from the called germline gene at one end, perhaps through a read error. CDR3 amino acids: CASSPGGAGANEQFF. As DNA, the CDR3 is TGTGCTAGCAGCCCAGGGGGGGCCGGTGCGAATGAGCAGTTCTTC. The J gene is TRBJ2-1, the V gene TRBV7-7, with D tentatively TRBD1 or TRBD2 (7 bases each). The germline CDR1 and CDR2 sequences are SSHAT and FNYEAQ (reference sequence). The CDR3 covers 15 residues.

The J gene is TRBJ2-1, the V gene TRBV10-3, with 9 nucleotides matching TRBD2. CDR3 length: 14 amino acids. Trimming took 5 bases from V and 9 from J; bases not matched to a gene: 8. The germline V gene has CDR1 ENHRY and CDR2 SYGVKD. The CDR3 spells CAISPMAGGVEQFF. In DNA form, the CDR3 reads TGTGCCATCAGTCCCATGGCGGGAGGGGTTGAGCAGTTCTTC.

There are a few counts of this clone. This chain connects TRBV5-4 to TRBJ2-2; D is unresolved. Germline-derived CDR1 and CDR2 are SGHNT and YYREEE (reference sequence). The CDR3 extends over 13 amino acids. Trimming left V 3 bases short and J 3 bases short, with 6 bases between. The CDR3 sequence: CASSSDYTGELFF. As DNA, the CDR3 is TGTGCCAGCAGCTCGGATTACACCGGGGAGCTGTTTTTT.

The genes are TRBV11-2 and TRBJ2-1; D tentatively reads TRBD1 or TRBD2 (5 bases each). CDR1 and CDR2 from the germline V gene are SGHAT and FQNNGV. The CDR3 spans 14 residues. Trimming shortened V by 2 bases and J by 7 bases, and 12 bases separated the two germline ends. The CDR3 loop is CASSLTRGGNEQFF. For the CDR3, the DNA is TGTGCCAGCAGCTTAACACGTGGGGGTAATGAGCAGTTCTTC.

The chain carries TRBV4-2 and TRBJ1-2; TRBD1 matches 10 bases. Losses at the gene ends were 4 bases for V and 3 bases for J; bases not matched to a gene: 2. The CDR3 spans 14 residues. The germline V gene encodes CDR1 LGHNA and CDR2 YNFKEQ. The CDR3 here is CASSLGTGDYGYTF. For the CDR3, the DNA is TGTGCCAGCAGCCTCGGGACAGGGGACTATGGCTACACCTTC.

The rearrangement uses TRBV5-1 and TRBJ2-5; tentative D call: TRBD1 (6 bases). The CDR3 totals 15 residues. The germline V gene has CDR1 SGHRS and CDR2 YFSETQ. Trimming took 0 bases from V and 2 from J, leaving 11 bases between them. In nucleotides, the CDR3 is TGCGCCAGCAGCTTGGCCGGGACAAGACAAGAGACCCAGTACTTC. It translates to CASSLAGTRQETQYF.

This clone appeared a single time. This chain connects TRBV7-2 to TRBJ2-3; D is perhaps TRBD2 (6 bases). Germline V gene sequence: CDR1 SGHTA, CDR2 FQGNSA. V gave up 5 bases and J gave up 2 bases, with 11 bases separating them. CDR3 size: 14 residues. CDR3: CASSPGLITDTQYF. The CDR3 coding sequence is TGTGCCAGCAGCCCGGGACTGATCACAGATACGCAGTATTTT.

The V and J genes are TRBV19 and TRBJ2-1; TRBD2 matches 10 bases. The germline CDR1 and CDR2 sequences are LNHDA and SQIVND (reference sequence). V trimming: 4 bases; J trimming: 4 bases; junction bases outside the gene matches: 4. There are 15 residues in the CDR3. The CDR3 here is CASSTVAGGYNEQFF. The CDR3 region has the DNA TGTGCCAGTAGTACCGTAGCGGGAGGTTACAATGAGCAGTTCTTC.

The J gene is TRBJ2-7, the V gene TRBV4-3, with D unresolved. V lost 0 bases to trimming and J lost 3 bases, with 6 bases between them. CDR1 and CDR2 (germline): LGHNA, YSLEER. The CDR3 spans 13 residues. The CDR3 bases are TGCGCCAGCAGCCAAGATTTGGTCTACGAGCAGTACTTC. Protein: CASSQDLVYEQYF.

This chain joins TRBV29-1 and TRBJ2-1; 10 bases fit TRBD1. This CDR3 contains 22 residues. Germline assignment: CDR1 SQVTM and CDR2 ANQGSEA. V shed 0 bases, J shed 2 bases, and the junction held 22 bases outside the gene matches. The CDR3, as DNA: TGCAGCGTTGAAGATTGGGACAGGGGCCGCTCTCTAGCGGGTTCAGCCTACAATGAGCAGTTCTTC. Encoded protein: CSVEDWDRGRSLAGSAYNEQFF.

This chain uses TRBV2 with TRBJ2-1; D call uncertain. The CDR3 contains 12 residues. Trimming stripped 7 bases from V and 3 bases from J, with 7 bases between. Germline CDR1 is SNHLY and CDR2 is FYNNEI. CDR3 in amino acids: CASIQRYNEQFF. The CDR3, as DNA: TGTGCCAGCATCCAGCGCTACAATGAGCAGTTCTTC.

This chain joins TRBV6-6 and TRBJ1-4; D possibly corresponds to TRBD1 (6 bases). The CDR3 length is 14 residues. CDR1 is MNHNY, CDR2 SVGAGI, per germline (reference sequence). V gave up 5 bases and J gave up 3 bases, with 10 bases separating them. CDR3 nucleotide sequence: TGTGCCAGCAGTCAGACAGGTTCTAATGAAAAACTGTTTTTT. It yields the protein CASSQTGSNEKLFF.

The V gene is TRBV25-1, the J gene TRBJ2-7, with unresolved D. Germline V CDR1 and CDR2: MGHDK, SYGVNS. V gave up 5 bases and J gave up 2 bases, with 16 bases separating them. The CDR3 has 15 residues. The CDR3 loop reads CASSSLGRRPYEQYF. The CDR3 DNA reads TGTGCCAGCAGTTCGTTAGGCAGAAGACCCTACGAGCAGTACTTC.

The rearrangement uses TRBV28 and TRBJ2-3, with D possibly being TRBD2 (6 bases). There are 16 residues in the CDR3. Germline CDR1 and CDR2: MDHEN and SYDVKM. Trimming took 2 bases from V and 6 from J, leaving 18 bases between them. CDR3 protein: CASSLGYRLRGDTQYF. In nucleotides, the CDR3 is TGTGCCAGCAGTTTAGGGTACAGGCTCCGGGGGGATACGCAGTATTTT.

CDR3 region: CATLGGGGTGELFF. The CDR3 bases are TGTGCCACCCTAGGAGGGGGCGGCACCGGGGAGCTGTTTTTT. The chain combines TRBV18 with TRBJ2-2; possibly TRBD1 for D (7 bases). Germline CDR1 is KGHSH and CDR2 is LQKENI. V lost 10 bases, J lost 4 bases, and 16 bases lay in between. CDR3 length: 14 amino acids.